This paragraph covers one T cell receptor beta chain sequence. This entry comes from a study of blood T cell repertoires in COVID-19. Turning to the study itself: T cells, B-cell-depleted T cells, or PBMCs provided the cDNA or gDNA that served as material.

Produced via immunoSEQ multiplex PCR; TCRdb's table is partial and in-frame only. The sample yields some 260,000 clones, just over 85% seen once. Between the trimmed V and J ends, which lost 8 bases and 3 bases, there was a span of 11 bases. Germline loops: CDR1 MDHEN, CDR2 SYDVKM. CDR3 size: 14 residues. The sample comprised PBMCs or T cells enriched from blood (not recorded which). This receptor was obtained from a man aged 35-49 years who had recovered from COVID-19. This rearrangement joins TRBV28 to TRBJ1-6; TRBD1 might be the D (6 bases). CDR3 nucleotide sequence: TGTGCCAGCGACCGGACAGACTATAATTCACCCCTCCACTTT. This translates into CASDRTDYNSPLHF.